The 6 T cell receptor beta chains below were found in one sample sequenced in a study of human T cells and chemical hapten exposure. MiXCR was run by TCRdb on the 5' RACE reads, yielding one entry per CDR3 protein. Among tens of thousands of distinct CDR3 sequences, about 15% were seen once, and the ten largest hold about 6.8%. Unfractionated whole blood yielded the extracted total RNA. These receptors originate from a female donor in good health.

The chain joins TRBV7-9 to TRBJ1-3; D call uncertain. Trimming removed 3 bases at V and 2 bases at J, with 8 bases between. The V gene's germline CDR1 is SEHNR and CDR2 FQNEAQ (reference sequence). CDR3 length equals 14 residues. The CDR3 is CASSLGRAGNTIYF. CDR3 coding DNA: TGTGCCAGCAGCTTGGGCAGAGCTGGAAACACCATATATTTT.

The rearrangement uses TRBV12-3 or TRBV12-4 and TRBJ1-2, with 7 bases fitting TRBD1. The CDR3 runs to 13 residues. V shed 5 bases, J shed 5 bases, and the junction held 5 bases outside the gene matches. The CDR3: CASSKQGFYGYTF. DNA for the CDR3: TGTGCCAGCAGTAAACAGGGGTTTTATGGCTACACCTTC.

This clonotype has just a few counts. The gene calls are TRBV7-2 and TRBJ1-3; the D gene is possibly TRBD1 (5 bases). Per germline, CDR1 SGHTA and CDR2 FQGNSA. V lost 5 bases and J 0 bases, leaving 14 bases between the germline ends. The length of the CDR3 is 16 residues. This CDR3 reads CASSPGLPSSGNTIYF. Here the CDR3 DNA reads TGTGCCAGCAGCCCGGGACTCCCGAGCTCTGGAAACACCATATATTTT.

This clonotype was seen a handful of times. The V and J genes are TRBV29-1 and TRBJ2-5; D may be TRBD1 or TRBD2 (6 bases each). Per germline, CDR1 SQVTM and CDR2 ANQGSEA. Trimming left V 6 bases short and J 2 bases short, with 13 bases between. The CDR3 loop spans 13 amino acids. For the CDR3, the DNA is TGCAGCGTATCGAAGGGGGGTCAAGAGACCCAGTACTTC. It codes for CSVSKGGQETQYF.

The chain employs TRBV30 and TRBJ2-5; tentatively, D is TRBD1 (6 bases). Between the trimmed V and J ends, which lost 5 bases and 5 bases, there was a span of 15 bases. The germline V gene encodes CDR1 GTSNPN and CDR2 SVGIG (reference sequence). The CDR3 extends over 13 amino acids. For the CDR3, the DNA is TGTGCCTGGGACCGCATGAGGGGGGAGACCCAGTACTTC. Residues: CAWDRMRGETQYF.

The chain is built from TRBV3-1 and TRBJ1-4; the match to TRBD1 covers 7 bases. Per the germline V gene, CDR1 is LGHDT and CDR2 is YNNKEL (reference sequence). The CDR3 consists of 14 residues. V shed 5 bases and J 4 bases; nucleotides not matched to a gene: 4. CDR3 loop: CASSFRQGNEKLFF. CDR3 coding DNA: TGTGCCAGCAGCTTTCGACAGGGTAATGAAAAACTGTTTTTT.